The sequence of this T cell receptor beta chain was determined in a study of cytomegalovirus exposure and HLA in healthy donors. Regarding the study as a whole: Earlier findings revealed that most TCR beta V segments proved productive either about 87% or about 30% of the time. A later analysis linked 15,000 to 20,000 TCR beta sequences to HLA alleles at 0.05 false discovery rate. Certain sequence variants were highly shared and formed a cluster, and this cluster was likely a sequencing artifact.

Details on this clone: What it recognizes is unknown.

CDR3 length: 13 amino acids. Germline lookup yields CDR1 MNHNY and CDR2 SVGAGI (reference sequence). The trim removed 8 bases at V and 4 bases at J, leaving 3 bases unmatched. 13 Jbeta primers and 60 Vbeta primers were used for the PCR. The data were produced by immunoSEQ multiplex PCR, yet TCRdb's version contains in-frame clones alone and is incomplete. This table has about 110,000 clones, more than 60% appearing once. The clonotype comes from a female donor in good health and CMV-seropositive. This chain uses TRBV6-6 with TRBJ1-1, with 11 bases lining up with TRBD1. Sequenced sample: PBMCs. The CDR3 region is CASAGQGGTEAFF. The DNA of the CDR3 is TGTGCCAGCGCGGGACAGGGGGGCACTGAAGCTTTCTTT.